A single sample is the source of the 21 T cell receptor beta chains below, sequenced in a study of shared clonotypes between healthy human individuals. Generated by immunoSEQ multiplex PCR, the TCRdb table keeps only in-frame clones and is missing some. This sample has hundreds of thousands of clones; approximately 79% occur once, and the top ten carry roughly 1.7%. Sequenced: memory CD4+ T cells sorted from blood. This sample's subset: CD45RA-negative fraction. The receptor source for this set is a woman under 40 in good health.

The chain carries TRBV11-3 and TRBJ2-3, with 9 bases identical to TRBD2. Germline CDR1 and CDR2: SGHNT and YENEEA. The CDR3 spans 19 residues. V lost 1 base to trimming and J lost 4 bases; unmatched junction nucleotides: 15. The CDR3 region is CASSLGWSAGGTDPDTQYF. The DNA for the CDR3 is TGTGCCAGCAGCTTAGGGTGGTCTGCGGGAGGGACCGACCCAGATACGCAGTATTTT. Full variable domain (remainder filled in from reference TRBV11-3 and TRBJ2-3): EAGVVQSPRYKIIEKKQPVAFWCNPISGHNTLYWYLQNLGQGPELLIRYENEEAVDDSQLPKDRFSAERLKGVDSTLKIQPAELGDSAVYLCASSLGWSAGGTDPDTQYFGPGTRLTVL.

This clone was seen at least ten times. This sample also contains other DNA sequences that code for the same CDR3. This rearrangement joins TRBV28 to TRBJ1-2; 8 bases match TRBD1. With V trimmed by 3 bases and J by 2 bases, 11 bases remained unmatched. The CDR3 covers 17 residues. Germline assignment: CDR1 MDHEN and CDR2 SYDVKM. The CDR3 DNA reads TGTGCCAGCAGTTTCTGGACAGGGCTTACCGGGAACTATGGCTACACCTTC. Translated: CASSFWTGLTGNYGYTF.

This chain links TRBV6-5 with TRBJ2-7; a possible D gene is TRBD2 (6 bases). V dropped 0 bases and J dropped 3 bases, with 12 bases sitting between them. The CDR3 runs 15 residues. Germline assignment: CDR1 MNHEY and CDR2 SVGAGI. CDR3 loop: CASSYSRDANYEQYF. CDR3 DNA sequence: TGTGCCAGCAGTTACTCGCGGGACGCCAACTACGAGCAGTACTTC.

The V gene is TRBV6-1, the J gene TRBJ1-3; D is possibly TRBD1 (6 bases). V lost 6 bases and J lost 6, with 15 bases in between. CDR1 is MNHNS and CDR2 is SASEGT in the germline V gene. The CDR3 length is 14 residues. This chain's CDR3 is CASRRAGAENTIYF. CDR3 sequence (DNA): TGTGCCAGCAGGCGGGCGGGGGCCGAAAACACCATATATTTT.

The gene calls are TRBV19 and TRBJ2-3; D is undetermined. This CDR3 spans 14 amino acids. Trimming pared 3 bases from V and 1 base from J, leaving 8 bases between. Germline CDR1 is LNHDA and CDR2 is SQIVND (reference sequence). This CDR3 reads CASSIDIRTDTQYF. CDR3 sequence (DNA): TGTGCCAGTAGTATCGACATTCGCACAGATACGCAGTATTTT.

The gene calls are TRBV19 and TRBJ2-7, with TRBD2 matching over 14 bases. The CDR3 is 16 residues long. V shed 4 bases, J shed 0 bases, and the junction held 2 bases outside the gene matches. Germline CDR1 is LNHDA and CDR2 is SQIVND (reference sequence). Here the CDR3 reads CASSRLAGGSSYEQYF. The CDR3 nucleotides are TGTGCCAGTAGTAGACTAGCGGGAGGGTCCTCCTACGAGCAGTACTTC.

This clone was seen only a few times. The chain links TRBV19 to TRBJ1-5, with unresolved D. With 4 bases removed from V and 6 bases from J, the gap between germline ends came to 7 bases. There are 12 residues in the CDR3. CDR1 is LNHDA and CDR2 is SQIVND in the germline V gene (reference sequence). The CDR3 coding sequence is TGTGCCAGTAGTAACGACTTTCAGCCCCAGCATTTT. Its translation: CASSNDFQPQHF.

This clone was found once. The chain links TRBV28 to TRBJ2-3; TRBD2 agrees at 8 bases. Germline V gene sequence: CDR1 MDHEN, CDR2 SYDVKM. The CDR3 loop spans 14 amino acids. Germline trimming cut 2 bases from V and 5 bases from J; bases unmatched to any gene: 3. The CDR3 nucleotides read TGTGCCAGCAGTTTAAGCGGGAGCGGAGATACGCAGTATTTT. It yields the protein CASSLSGSGDTQYF.

This clone was seen more than once but under ten times. The chain joins TRBV18 to TRBJ1-1; D perhaps matches TRBD1 (5 bases). The germline gives CDR1 KGHSH, CDR2 LQKENI. CDR3 size: 11 residues. Trimming took off 6 bases at V and 10 bases at J, with 12 bases between the two ends. CDR3 residues: CASSGAEGAFF. DNA of the CDR3: TGTGCCAGCTCCGGGGCCGAGGGAGCTTTCTTT. Looking up the rest from reference TRBV18 and TRBJ1-1 gives the full variable domain: NAGVMQNPRHLVRRRGQEARLRCSPMKGHSHVYWYRQLPEEGLKFMVYLQKENIIDESGMPKERFSAEFPKEGPSILRIQQVVRGDSAAYFCASSGAEGAFFGQGTRLTVV.

This clone was picked up one time. The chain couples TRBV5-4 to TRBJ2-6; D uncertain. Germline V lookup: CDR1 SGHNT, CDR2 YYREEE (reference sequence). There are 17 residues in the CDR3. Trimming stripped 1 base from V and 0 bases from J, with 11 bases between. The CDR3: CASSLTYQASGANVLTF. The CDR3 region has the DNA TGTGCCAGCAGCTTGACATACCAGGCCTCTGGGGCCAACGTCCTGACTTTC.

V is TRBV18 and J is TRBJ2-1; D remains unclear. This CDR3 contains 15 residues. Trimming shortened V by 3 bases and J by 0 bases, and 9 bases separated the two germline ends. Germline V gene data show CDR1 as KGHSH and CDR2 as LQKENI. CDR3 nucleotides: TGTGCCAGCTCACCGAGTACGGGCTCCTACAATGAGCAGTTCTTC. It specifies CASSPSTGSYNEQFF. Full variable domain (missing parts from reference TRBV18 and TRBJ2-1): NAGVMQNPRHLVRRRGQEARLRCSPMKGHSHVYWYRQLPEEGLKFMVYLQKENIIDESGMPKERFSAEFPKEGPSILRIQQVVRGDSAAYFCASSPSTGSYNEQFFGPGTRLTVL.

The V gene is TRBV29-1, the J gene TRBJ1-2; maybe TRBD1 (5 bases). The V and J ends lost 0 bases and 4 bases respectively, with 15 bases between them. CDR1 is SQVTM, CDR2 ANQGSEA, per germline. The CDR3 spans 15 residues. CDR3 sequence: CSVEDRGRAAYGYTF. The CDR3 bases are TGCAGCGTTGAAGATCGAGGCAGGGCGGCCTATGGCTACACCTTC.

This chain joins TRBV19 and TRBJ1-6; 9 positions agree with TRBD1. Per germline, CDR1 LNHDA and CDR2 SQIVND (reference sequence). The J segment lost 5 bases and the V segment lost 10 bases, leaving 3 bases of the junction unmatched. The CDR3 contains 13 residues. CDR3 sequence reads: CATGTGNNSPLHF. CDR3 nucleotides: TGTGCCACCGGGACAGGGAATAATTCACCCCTCCACTTT.

The CDR3 region is CASRLNDRNIQYF. CDR3 bases: TGCGCCAGCAGACTAAACGACAGAAACATTCAGTACTTC. The gene calls are TRBV5-1 and TRBJ2-4, with D possibly being TRBD1 (5 bases). The CDR3 loop spans 13 amino acids. Deletions cut 5 bases from V and 6 bases from J, with 12 bases between. Germline V gene lookup returns CDR1 SGHRS and CDR2 YFSETQ.

The chain carries TRBV11-2 and TRBJ2-7; weak D call: TRBD1 (6 bases). Per germline, CDR1 SGHAT and CDR2 FQNNGV. There are 14 residues in the CDR3. V was clipped by 5 bases and J by 1 base, with 12 bases between them. The CDR3 spells CASSLNRVSYEQYF. The CDR3, as DNA: TGTGCCAGCAGCCTGAACAGGGTATCCTACGAGCAGTACTTC.

This rearrangement joins TRBV7-9 to TRBJ2-7; tentatively, D is TRBD1 (5 bases). This CDR3 has 13 amino acids. Trimming took off 4 bases at V and 7 bases at J, with 14 bases between the two ends. CDR1 and CDR2 from the germline V gene are SEHNR and FQNEAQ (reference sequence). The CDR3 sequence is CASSSGWVPEQYF. The CDR3 nucleotides read TGTGCCAGCAGCTCAGGGTGGGTACCAGAGCAGTACTTC.

This clone has only a few counts. The V call is TRBV9, the J call TRBJ2-7; TRBD1 is a possible D gene (6 bases). Germline-derived CDR1 and CDR2 are SGDLS and YYNGEE. V lost 5 bases to trimming and J lost 3 bases, with 15 bases between them. The CDR3 extends over 14 amino acids. In DNA, the CDR3 is TGTGCCAGCAGACCCGGATTAGGGGGCTACGAGCAGTACTTC. This gives the protein CASRPGLGGYEQYF.

J is TRBJ1-3 and V is TRBV4-1; 7 bases map to TRBD1. Germline lookup yields CDR1 MGHRA and CDR2 YSYEKL. This CDR3 comprises 15 residues. Unmatched junction bases numbered 8, after V lost 7 bases and J lost 2 bases. The CDR3 loop is CASTTGSFAGNTIYF. CDR3 sequence (DNA): TGCGCCAGCACGACAGGGAGTTTCGCTGGAAACACCATATATTTT.

The V call is TRBV11-2, the J call TRBJ1-5; no clear D gene. V lost 3 bases and J 6 bases, leaving 12 bases between the germline ends. CDR3 length: 14 residues. Germline lookup yields CDR1 SGHAT and CDR2 FQNNGV. Written as DNA, the CDR3 is TGTGCCAGCAGCTTGAGCCCAACCAGTCAGCCCCAGCATTTT. Protein: CASSLSPTSQPQHF.

This clone was seen once. The CDR3 DNA reads as TGTGCCAGCAGTTACTCGGGGGGTAGAGCGGTGGGTGAGCAGTTCTTC. This encodes CASSYSGGRAVGEQFF. This chain connects TRBV6-5 to TRBJ2-1, with D tentatively TRBD2 (6 bases). Trimming pared 0 bases from V and 9 bases from J, leaving 18 bases between. The CDR3 covers 16 residues. Germline CDR1 is MNHEY and CDR2 is SVGAGI.

The V gene is TRBV2, the J gene TRBJ2-1; 11 nucleotides align to TRBD2. Looked up from germline, CDR1 is SNHLY and CDR2 is FYNNEI. This CDR3 contains 16 residues. The V gene end was trimmed by 6 bases and the J gene end by 3 bases; junction bases not matched to a gene: 7. Here the CDR3 reads CASRLLAGGNYNEQFF. CDR3 coding DNA: TGTGCCAGCAGACTCTTAGCGGGAGGGAACTACAATGAGCAGTTCTTC.